This T cell receptor (beta chain) was sequenced in a study of cytomegalovirus exposure and HLA in healthy donors. The study ran its PCR with 60 Vbeta and 13 Jbeta primers. Here immunoSEQ multiplex PCR was the method, and the copy in TCRdb shows in-frame clones only, minus some. The data show 95,000 to 110,000 clones, more than 75% seen once. The germline V gene has CDR1 PRHDT and CDR2 FYEKMQ (reference sequence). The CDR3 extends over 14 amino acids. The trim removed 5 bases at V and 1 base at J, leaving 4 bases unmatched. Study-level points and caveats: Several of the most significant clusters appeared, in a later analysis, to be linked to common viral pathogens. Later work associated roughly 17,000 TCR beta sequences with HLA alleles at 0.05 false discovery rate.

This clone was seen a handful of times. Its antigen is not identified. The sequenced sample was PBMCs. This receptor was identified in a woman aged 18-29 years in good health and CMV-seropositive. The chain has TRBV13 and TRBJ2-5, with 7 bases lining up with TRBD2. CDR3 in DNA: TGTGCCAGCAGCCCGGGGGGACTCCAAGAGACCCAGTACTTC. It translates to CASSPGGLQETQYF.